The clone carrying this TCR beta chain appeared a few times. Its antigen is as yet unknown. The sorted Tregs were CD4+CD25+CD127-/low cells. Semi-nested PCR with Nested Universal Primer A followed constant-region reverse priming of full-length variable regions. TCRdb analysed the 5' RACE reads with MiXCR anew, one entry per CDR3 protein. The sample yields some 8,300 distinct CDR3 sequences, approximately 50% seen once. Whole-study findings and limits: Greatest tumor Treg TCR overlap was with tumor naive CD4+ cells. In terms of TCR gene usage, tumor memory CD4+ T cells clustered together with blood and lymph node memory CD4+ cells, as well as with lymph node naive CD4+ cells.

This CDR3 spans 17 amino acids. The V gene end was trimmed by 1 base and the J gene end by 2 bases; junction bases not matched to a gene: 8. Per the germline V gene, CDR1 is SGHVS and CDR2 is FNYEAQ. The chain is built from TRBV7-6 and TRBJ2-1; 7 bases are a match to TRBD2. The sequenced sample was Tregs sorted from a lymph node. The source is a female donor with breast cancer. The CDR3 reads CASSLGIGEGPYNEQFF. In DNA, the CDR3 is TGTGCCAGCAGCTTAGGAATAGGGGAGGGCCCCTACAATGAGCAGTTCTTC.